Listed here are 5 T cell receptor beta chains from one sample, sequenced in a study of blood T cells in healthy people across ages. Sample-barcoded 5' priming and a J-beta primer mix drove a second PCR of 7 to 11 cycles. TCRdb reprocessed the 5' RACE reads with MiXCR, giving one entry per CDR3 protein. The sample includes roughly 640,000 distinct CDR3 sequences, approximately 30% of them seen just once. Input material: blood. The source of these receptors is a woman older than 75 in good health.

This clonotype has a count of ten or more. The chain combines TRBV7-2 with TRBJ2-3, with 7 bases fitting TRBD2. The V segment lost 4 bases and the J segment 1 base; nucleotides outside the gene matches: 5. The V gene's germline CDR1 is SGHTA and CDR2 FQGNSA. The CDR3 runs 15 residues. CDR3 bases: TGTGCCAGCAGCTCCGATGCGGGGGGCACAGATACGCAGTATTTT. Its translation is CASSSDAGGTDTQYF.

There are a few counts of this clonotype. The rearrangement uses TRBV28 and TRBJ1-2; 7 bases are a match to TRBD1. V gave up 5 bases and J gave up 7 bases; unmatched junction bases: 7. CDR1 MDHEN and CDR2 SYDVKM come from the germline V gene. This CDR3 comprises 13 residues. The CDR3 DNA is TGTGCCAGCAGTGAACAGGGGATCTTTGGCTACACCTTC. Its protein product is CASSEQGIFGYTF.

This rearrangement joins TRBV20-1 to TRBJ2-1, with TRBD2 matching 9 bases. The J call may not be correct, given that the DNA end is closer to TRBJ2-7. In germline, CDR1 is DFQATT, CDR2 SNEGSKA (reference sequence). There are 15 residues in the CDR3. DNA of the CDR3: TGCAGTGCTCCGCGGGAGGGCCAGTCCTACAATGAGCAGTACTTC. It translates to CSAPREGQSYNEQYF.

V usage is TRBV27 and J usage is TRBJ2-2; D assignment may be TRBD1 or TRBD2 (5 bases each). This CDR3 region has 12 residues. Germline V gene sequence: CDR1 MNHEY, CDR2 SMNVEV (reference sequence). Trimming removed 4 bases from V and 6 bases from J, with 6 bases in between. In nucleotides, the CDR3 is TGTGCCAGCAGTTGGGGGTCCGGGGAGCTGTTTTTT. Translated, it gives CASSWGSGELFF.

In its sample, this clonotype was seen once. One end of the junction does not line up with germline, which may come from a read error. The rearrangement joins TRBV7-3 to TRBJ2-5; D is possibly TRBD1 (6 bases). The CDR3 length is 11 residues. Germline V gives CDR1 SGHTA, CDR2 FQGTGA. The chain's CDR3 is CAGSLSGEQYF. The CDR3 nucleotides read TGTGCCGGCAGCTTATCAGGGGAGCAGTACTTC.